The rows below give T cell receptor beta chains drawn from one sample of a study of blood T cell repertoires in COVID-19. TCRdb's table, derived via immunoSEQ multiplex PCR, lists solely in-frame clones and lacks some. The profile shows about 140,000 clones, around 80% of them singletons. The sequencing sample was made of PBMCs or T cells enriched from blood (not recorded which). The receptors derive from a woman between 45 and 65 years old who had recovered from COVID-19. Both conserved end residues are part of each CDR3. The D gene is left open where the match is weak. Size is stated for part of the rows, as once, few or many counts, or as a class when the clone is expanded.

TRBD2 - TRBJ2-2 TRBV7-9 TGTGCCAGCAGCCCTCGGGAGGGGTGGACCGGGGAGCTGTTTTTT CASSPREGWTGELFF
TRBD1 - TRBJ1-5 TRBV10-3 TGTGCCATCGAACGACAGGGGGTGGATAATAGCAATCAGCCCCAGCATTTT CAIERQGVDNSNQPQHF
- - TRBJ1-1 TRBV5-1 TGCGCCAGCAGCTTGGATGAGGGAGTCACTGAAGCTTTCTTT CASSLDEGVTEAFF
TRBD2 - TRBJ2-3 TRBV28 TGTGCCAGCAGGCTGGGACTAGCCTCCCCGGATACGCAGTATTTT CASRLGLASPDTQYF
TRBD1 - TRBJ1-6 TRBV6-5 TGTGCCAGCAGGTTATACAGGGACAGTTCACCCCTCCACTTT CASRLYRDSSPLHF
- few TRBJ1-2 TRBV11-1 TGTGCCAGCAGCTTAGACCTGGGACACCCCTATGGCTACACCTTC CASSLDLGHPYGYTF
- - TRBJ2-1 TRBV3-1/TRBV3-2 TGTGCCAGCAGCCAAGGGTACGGGGATGAGCAGTTCTTC CASSQGYGDEQFF
- - TRBJ1-1 TRBV5-4 TGTGCCAGCACCAGTGGGCAGGCTGAAGCTTTCTTT CASTSGQAEAFF
- - TRBJ1-1 TRBV6-6 TGTGCCAGCAGTCCTCCGGGAGGGGGGAACACTGAAGCTTTCTTT CASSPPGGGNTEAFF
TRBD1 - TRBJ1-1 TRBV5-4 TGTGCCAGCAGCAGGGGACAGGGAGATCGGACTGAAGCTTTCTTT CASSRGQGDRTEAFF
TRBD2 - TRBJ2-3 TRBV5-1 TGCGCCAGCAGCTTGGACGGGGGGAGGGCAGATACGCAGTATTTT CASSLDGGRADTQYF
- - TRBJ2-4 TRBV5-6 TGTGCCAGCAGCTTGGCCGGGAACTTAGCCAAAAACATTCAGTACTTC CASSLAGNLAKNIQYF
- few TRBJ2-7 TRBV7-2 TGTGCCAGCAGCTTAGGTGGGGGGGCTACCTACGAGCAGTACTTC CASSLGGGATYEQYF
- few TRBJ2-2 TRBV4-1 TGCGCCAGCAGCCAACCGACAGGCGTGAACACCGGGGAGCTGTTTTTT CASSQPTGVNTGELFF
TRBD2 few TRBJ2-7 TRBV18 TGTGCCAGCTCACCACTAGCGGGGGTCTACGAGCAGTACTTC CASSPLAGVYEQYF
- - TRBJ2-7 TRBV11-2 TGTGCCAGCAGCTATGGACTTTACGAGCAGTACTTC CASSYGLYEQYF
- many TRBJ1-3 TRBV30 TGTGCCTGGAGTGTAGGAGGAAGTGGAAACACCATATATTTT CAWSVGGSGNTIYF
- - TRBJ2-5 TRBV16 TGTGCCAGCAGCCAAGGAGGGGGCGGGGAGACCCAGTACTTC CASSQGGGGETQYF
TRBD1 - TRBJ1-4 TRBV2 TGTGCCAGCAGGGGGGGACAGCTTGATGAAAAACTGTTTTTT CASRGGQLDEKLFF
- - TRBJ1-6 TRBV3-1/TRBV3-2 TGTGCCAGCACCCCCGTCCGGGGGGGGGACTCACCCCTCCACTTT CASTPVRGGDSPLHF
- - TRBJ1-2 TRBV2 TGTGCCGGCCAGAGAGAAACAGGGAATGGCTACACCTTC CAGQRETGNGYTF
- - TRBJ1-5 TRBV7-4 TGTGCCAGCAGCTTACCACACTTT CASSLPHF
- - TRBJ1-5 TRBV24-1 TGTGCCACCAGTGATTCCGGGACAATTCATCAGCCCCAGCATTTT CATSDSGTIHQPQHF
- - TRBJ1-6 TRBV6-1 TGTGCCAGCAGTGAAAGACAGAATAATAATTCACCCCTCCACTTT CASSERQNNNSPLHF
- - TRBJ1-4 TRBV27 TGTGCCAGCTGGTCGGTAGGAGATGAAAAACTGTTTTTT CASWSVGDEKLFF
TRBD1 - TRBJ1-4 TRBV5-1 TGCGCCAGCAGCACCCAGGGGGCAACTAATGAAAAACTGTTTTTT CASSTQGATNEKLFF
TRBD1 - TRBJ2-6 TRBV27 TGTGCCAGCAGACCACAGGGGGCTGCTGGGGCCAACGTCCTGACTTTC CASRPQGAAGANVLTF
- - TRBJ1-2 TRBV30 TGTGCCTGGAGTGCCCCGGGGGGAGGGGGTGTCTACTATGGCTACACCTTC CAWSAPGGGGVYYGYTF
- - TRBJ2-7 TRBV5-5 TGTGCCAGCAGCCCCGCCGGGGGACAGCCCTACGAGCAGTACTTC CASSPAGGQPYEQYF
- once TRBJ1-5 TRBV4-1 TGCGCCAGCAGCCAAGATCAGGGGAGCAGCAATCAGCCCCAGCATTTT CASSQDQGSSNQPQHF
- - TRBJ2-1 TRBV7-9 TGTGCCAGCAGCTTCGCTAGCGAGTATGAGCAGTTCTTC CASSFASEYEQFF
- - TRBJ2-5 TRBV11-2 TGTGCCAGCAGCTTAGATTGGGGGGGGGCGGAGACCCAGTACTTC CASSLDWGGAETQYF
- - TRBJ2-3 TRBV5-5 TGTGCCAGCAGCTTGGGGGCAGGGGTTATCACAGATACGCAGTATTTT CASSLGAGVITDTQYF
- - TRBJ2-2 TRBV19 TGTGCCACTGGAGGCTTCACCGGGGAGCTGTTTTTT CATGGFTGELFF
TRBD1 - TRBJ1-5 TRBV5-5 TGTGCCAGCAGCTTTACAGGGGGTAGCAATCAGCCCCAGCATTTT CASSFTGGSNQPQHF
TRBD1 - TRBJ1-2 TRBV7-9 TGTGCCAGCAGCGGCAGGGGGCATAATGGCTACACCTTC CASSGRGHNGYTF